One sample yielded the 14 T cell receptor beta chains listed below, sequenced in a study of CD8 T cells in Susac syndrome. With random hexamers, roughly 0.45 to 1 ug RNA was reverse transcribed. TCRdb redid the calling of the immunoSEQ multiplex PCR reads with MiXCR, one entry per CDR3 protein. The profile covers about 150,000 distinct CDR3 sequences, with approximately 93% appearing a single time and 0.07% to 0.1% taken by the ten largest. The source material was CD4+ T cells from PBMCs. The receptors come from a human donor in good health.

This clonotype was counted a single time. The chain recombines TRBV7-2 with TRBJ2-6; D is uncertain. Germline CDR1 is SGHTA and CDR2 is FQGNSA. The CDR3 sequence is 15 residues long. Trimming removed 2 bases from V and 0 bases from J, with 5 bases in between. The CDR3 DNA reads TGTGCCAGCAGCTTACGGGTCTCTGGGGCCAACGTCCTGACTTTC. Its translation is CASSLRVSGANVLTF.

J is TRBJ2-3 and V is TRBV29-1; TRBD2 might be the D (6 bases). The CDR3 covers 15 residues. The germline V gene has CDR1 SQVTM and CDR2 ANQGSEA. The V and J ends lost 0 bases and 3 bases respectively, with 13 bases between them. The CDR3 DNA follows: TGCAGCGTTGAAGAGGACATCCGGGGGACAGATACGCAGTATTTT. Protein product: CSVEEDIRGTDTQYF.

The genes are TRBV2 and TRBJ2-5; D is unclear. Looked up from germline, CDR1 is SNHLY and CDR2 is FYNNEI. Trimming left V 4 bases short and J 1 base short, with 10 bases between. CDR3 length: 14 residues. Here the CDR3 reads CASSARHPQETQYF. The CDR3 DNA reads as TGTGCCAGCAGTGCACGACACCCCCAAGAGACCCAGTACTTC.

The V and J genes are TRBV7-6 and TRBJ2-2; no firm D call. This CDR3 spans 15 amino acids. With 2 bases removed from V and 6 bases from J, the gap between germline ends came to 13 bases. Per the germline V gene, CDR1 is SGHVS and CDR2 is FNYEAQ. CDR3 region: CASSLNARSAGELFF. The DNA for the CDR3 is TGTGCCAGCAGCTTAAACGCCCGGAGTGCCGGGGAGCTGTTTTTT.

The chain recombines TRBV9 with TRBJ2-1; unclear D gene. This CDR3 is built from 11 residues. V was clipped by 3 bases and J by 7 bases, with 5 bases between them. Germline assignment: CDR1 SGDLS and CDR2 YYNGEE. CDR3 sequence (DNA): TGTGCCAGCAGCGCTCGGAATGAGCAGTTCTTC. It translates to CASSARNEQFF. Looking up the rest from reference TRBV9 and TRBJ2-1 gives the full variable domain: DSGVTQTPKHLITATGQRVTLRCSPRSGDLSVYWYQQSLDQGLQFLIQYYNGEERAKGNILERFSAQQFPDLHSELNLSSLELGDSALYFCASSARNEQFFGPGTRLTVL.

CDR3 loop: CSATGWPFSGANVLTF. The CDR3 DNA sequence: TGCAGTGCTACGGGATGGCCGTTCTCTGGGGCCAACGTCCTGACTTTC. The gene calls are TRBV20-1 and TRBJ2-6, with D perhaps matching TRBD2 (5 bases). Germline values: CDR1 DFQATT, CDR2 SNEGSKA (reference sequence). Trimming shortened V by 4 bases and J by 0 bases, and 13 bases separated the two germline ends. This CDR3 is 16 amino acids long.

CDR3 residues: CSAPFRATYEQYF. Here the CDR3 DNA reads TGCAGTGCCCCCTTTCGCGCGACCTACGAGCAGTACTTC. This chain uses TRBV20-1 with TRBJ2-7; D not certain. There are 13 residues in the CDR3. Germline V lookup: CDR1 DFQATT, CDR2 SNEGSKA (reference sequence). Trimming stripped 6 bases from V and 2 bases from J, with 14 bases between.

V is TRBV12-3 or TRBV12-4 and J is TRBJ2-7; D perhaps matches TRBD2 (5 bases). Trimming shortened V by 5 bases and J by 4 bases, and 12 bases separated the two germline ends. CDR3 length: 13 amino acids. CDR3 sequence reads: CASSLGISYEQYF. CDR3 sequence (DNA): TGTGCCAGCAGTCTCGGGATTTCTTACGAGCAGTACTTC.

This chain joins TRBV7-2 and TRBJ2-7, with D possibly TRBD1 on 6 matching bases. CDR1 is SGHTA, CDR2 FQGNSA, per germline. Trimming removed 7 bases at V and 1 base at J, with 17 bases between. The CDR3 sequence is 15 residues long. The CDR3 reads CASTPRVRGSYEQYF. Written as DNA, the CDR3 is TGTGCCAGCACTCCACGGGTTAGGGGGTCCTACGAGCAGTACTTC.

This chain links TRBV4-2 with TRBJ2-2; weak D call: TRBD2 (6 bases). From germline, CDR1 is LGHNA and CDR2 YNFKEQ. This CDR3 region has 16 residues. Between the trimmed V and J ends, which lost 4 bases and 1 base, there was a span of 13 bases. The CDR3 region is CASSRLEGLNTGELFF. The DNA for the CDR3 is TGTGCCAGCAGCCGCTTAGAGGGACTGAACACCGGGGAGCTGTTTTTT.

In this sample, this clonotype turned up once. The chain carries TRBV20-1 and TRBJ1-5; no firm D call. The germline CDR1 and CDR2 sequences are DFQATT and SNEGSKA (reference sequence). V dropped 1 base and J dropped 1 base, with 8 bases sitting between them. CDR3 size: 14 residues. The DNA for the CDR3 is TGCAGTGCTAGAGGGGTTCCGAGCAATCAGCCCCAGCATTTT. This encodes CSARGVPSNQPQHF.

The count of this clonotype is one. The rearrangement joins TRBV14 to TRBJ2-1; 14 positions match TRBD2. This CDR3 is 20 amino acids long. V dropped 1 base and J dropped 9; count of bases not matched to a gene: 17. Germline V gene data show CDR1 as SGHDN and CDR2 as FVKESK. The CDR3 protein is CASSQGTGRHGTSGSGEQFF. CDR3 in DNA: TGTGCCAGCAGCCAAGGGACAGGGAGGCATGGGACTAGCGGGAGCGGTGAGCAGTTCTTC.

CDR3: CASSLGETRTTDTQYF. CDR3 DNA: TGTGCCAGCAGCCTAGGGGAGACCCGGACCACAGATACGCAGTATTTT. The V call is TRBV7-9, the J call TRBJ2-3, with D tentatively TRBD1 or TRBD2 (5 bases each). Deletions cut 5 bases from V and 2 bases from J, with 17 bases between. The germline V gene encodes CDR1 SEHNR and CDR2 FQNEAQ (reference sequence). The CDR3 contains 16 residues.

This clonotype appeared once. This rearrangement joins TRBV20-1 to TRBJ1-4; possibly TRBD1 for D (5 bases). This CDR3 has 14 residues. V was clipped by 4 bases and J by 6 bases, with 15 bases between them. Per germline, CDR1 DFQATT and CDR2 SNEGSKA (reference sequence). The CDR3: CSAITIQGHEKLFF. For the CDR3, the DNA is TGCAGTGCTATAACCATCCAGGGCCATGAAAAACTGTTTTTT.